The present entry profiles one T cell receptor beta chain with its context. Its cognate antigen is unknown. This record comes from a study of graft-versus-host responses after intestinal transplantation. Across the whole study: Each transplant was multivisceral, liver-intestinal, or isolated intestinal. Anti-thymocyte globulin served as induction for all recipients, who then took tacrolimus and steroids for three to four years. Whole-study results and caveats: Among recipient marrow samples, GvH clones were found; some appeared first in ileum or blood. High graft-versus-host to host-versus-graft clonal ratios were found in allografts of patients who had graft-donor T cell macrochimerism.

Germline V lookup: CDR1 SGHAT, CDR2 FQDESV (reference sequence). This CDR3 comprises 11 residues. Trimming removed 3 bases at V and 2 bases at J, with 0 bases between. Only in-frame clones appear in the TCRdb table, and some are missing; sequencing was by immunoSEQ multiplex PCR. Among some 100,000 clones, about 90% were seen once, and the ten largest hold roughly 5.6%. This clonotype originated in a human donor who received an intestinal transplant. The specimen comprised unstimulated CD8+ T cells sorted from spleen or lymph node cells, sampled before intestinal transplant. The rearrangement uses TRBV11-1 and TRBJ2-3; D gene unclear. The CDR3 loop is CASSFTDTQYF. The CDR3 region has the DNA TGTGCCAGCAGCTTCACAGATACGCAGTATTTT.